A single sample gave rise to the 21 T cell receptor beta chains below, sequenced in a study of cytomegalovirus exposure and HLA in healthy donors. The primer mix had 60 Vbeta and 13 Jbeta primers. TCRdb's copy holds only in-frame clones and misses some; the assay was immunoSEQ multiplex PCR. The repertoire holds some 160,000 clones, 70% to 80% seen once, with approximately 2.5% in the top ten. The sequencing input was PBMCs. The receptors come from a man aged 55-75 years in good health and CMV-seronegative.

This rearrangement joins TRBV30 to TRBJ2-1; D perhaps matches TRBD2 (5 bases). CDR3 size: 14 residues. Trimming removed 2 bases from V and 6 bases from J, with 14 bases in between. Germline CDR1 and CDR2: GTSNPN and SVGIG (reference sequence). The CDR3: CAWSTTGKFNEQFF. CDR3 nucleotide sequence: TGTGCCTGGAGTACCACGGGAAAGTTCAATGAGCAGTTCTTC.

The chain couples TRBV9 to TRBJ1-1; 7 positions match TRBD1. From germline, CDR1 is SGDLS and CDR2 YYNGEE. This CDR3 is 13 amino acids long. Unmatched junction bases numbered 3, after V lost 2 bases and J lost 5 bases. CDR3 sequence (DNA): TGTGCCAGCAGCGTCGCACAGGGGACTGAAGCTTTCTTT. Its protein is CASSVAQGTEAFF.

The chain couples TRBV5-6 to TRBJ2-7; TRBD2 agrees at 10 bases. The V gene's germline CDR1 is SGHDT and CDR2 YYEEEE. V lost 1 base and J lost 6; bases outside the gene matches: 4. This CDR3 spans 14 amino acids. In nucleotides, the CDR3 is TGTGCCAGCAGCTTGCCTAGCGGGAGAGGCGAGCAGTACTTC. The encoded protein is CASSLPSGRGEQYF. Filled out from reference TRBV5-6 and TRBJ2-7, the complete variable domain reads DAGVTQSPTHLIKTRGQQVTLRCSPKSGHDTVSWYQQALGQGPQFIFQYYEEEERQRGNFPDRFSGHQFPNYSSELNVNALLLGDSALYLCASSLPSGRGEQYFGPGTRLTVT.

On this clone itself: One junction end disagrees with the germline gene, perhaps due to a read error. The gene calls are TRBV7-9 and TRBJ1-1; the D is unclear. Germline V CDR1 and CDR2: SEHNR, FQNEAQ (reference sequence). This CDR3 is built from 16 residues. CDR3 nucleotides: TGTTCCAGCAGCGTAATCACGGGGTTTTCTTTGGGTGAAGCTTTCTTT. It specifies CSSSVITGFSLGEAFF.

V and J are TRBV10-2 and TRBJ2-1; 12 bases agree with TRBD1. Germline lookup yields CDR1 WSHSY and CDR2 SAAADI. J was trimmed by 9 bases and V by 2 bases; bases with no gene match: 8. This CDR3 has 16 residues. The DNA for the CDR3 is TGCGCCAGCAGTGAGCCAAGGGACAGGGGGCTAGGTGAGCAGTTCTTC. Translating gives CASSEPRDRGLGEQFF.

The genes are TRBV2 and TRBJ2-7, with 7 nucleotides matching TRBD1. Germline lookup yields CDR1 SNHLY and CDR2 FYNNEI. Trimming removed 7 bases from V and 2 bases from J; junction bases left unmatched: 5. This CDR3 contains 13 residues. CDR3 sequence: CASNEGAAYEQYF. DNA of the CDR3: TGTGCCAGCAACGAGGGGGCGGCCTACGAGCAGTACTTC.

The V and J genes are TRBV12-5 and TRBJ1-4, with 7 bases lining up with TRBD1. Germline values: CDR1 LGHNT, CDR2 FRNRAP. V dropped 6 bases and J dropped 7; count of bases not matched to a gene: 5. The CDR3 totals 13 residues. The CDR3: CASGRDRSEKLFF. The CDR3 DNA follows: TGTGCTAGTGGCCGGGACAGAAGTGAAAAACTGTTTTTT.

This clone came up once. J is TRBJ2-7 and V is TRBV2; D is ambiguous. The CDR3 sequence is 13 residues long. Trimming took off 6 bases at V and 7 bases at J, with 16 bases between the two ends. Germline assignment: CDR1 SNHLY and CDR2 FYNNEI. The CDR3 coding sequence is TGTGCCAGCAGGGCCGATCCACTGAGGGAGCAGTACTTC. Translated: CASRADPLREQYF.

The V and J genes are TRBV19 and TRBJ2-7, with 10 bases aligning to TRBD1. The CDR3 totals 16 residues. V shed 3 bases and J 2 bases; nucleotides not matched to a gene: 7. In germline, CDR1 is LNHDA, CDR2 SQIVND (reference sequence). CDR3 region: CASSISGTGVAYEQYF. In DNA, the CDR3 is TGTGCCAGTAGTATTTCGGGGACAGGGGTCGCCTACGAGCAGTACTTC.

This sequence joins TRBV6-1 and TRBJ1-1; 7 nucleotides agree with TRBD1. Germline CDR1 MNHNS, CDR2 SASEGT. The trim removed 5 bases at V and 4 bases at J, leaving 10 bases unmatched. The CDR3 contains 15 residues. DNA for the CDR3: TGTGCCAGCAGTAAAACTGACAGGGTCAGCACTGAAGCTTTCTTT. As protein: CASSKTDRVSTEAFF.

This chain uses TRBV18 with TRBJ2-1; 11 bases are a match to TRBD2. Germline CDR1 and CDR2: KGHSH and LQKENI. The CDR3 has 17 residues. V lost 4 bases to trimming and J lost 12 bases; unmatched junction nucleotides: 17. The CDR3 sequence is CASSLLALAGGFKSQFF. The CDR3 coding sequence is TGTGCCAGCTCACTCCTTGCTCTAGCGGGAGGTTTCAAGTCGCAGTTCTTC.

The rearrangement uses TRBV7-9 and TRBJ2-5; D is possibly TRBD2 (5 bases). The V and J ends lost 8 bases and 5 bases respectively, with 15 bases between them. The germline gives CDR1 SEHNR, CDR2 FQNEAQ (reference sequence). This CDR3 has 13 amino acids. The CDR3, as DNA: TGTGCCAGCCCGGGGTTTCGGGTGGAGACCCAGTACTTC. Residues: CASPGFRVETQYF.

A single count supports this clone. The rearrangement links TRBV28 to TRBJ1-1, with D maybe TRBD1 (5 bases). The germline V gene has CDR1 MDHEN and CDR2 SYDVKM. With 8 bases removed from V and 1 base from J, the gap between germline ends came to 14 bases. This CDR3 region has 14 residues. The chain's CDR3 is CASPPRGGNTEAFF. In DNA, the CDR3 is TGTGCCAGCCCTCCAAGGGGAGGGAACACTGAAGCTTTCTTT.

The rearrangement links TRBV29-1 to TRBJ2-5; no clear D gene. The V end lost 4 bases, the J end lost 1 base, and 7 bases lay between the germline ends. This CDR3 contains 12 residues. Per germline, CDR1 SQVTM and CDR2 ANQGSEA. Written as DNA, the CDR3 is TGCAGCGTTGTGCACAGCCAAGAGACCCAGTACTTC. This translates into CSVVHSQETQYF.

V usage is TRBV30 and J usage is TRBJ1-4, with D uncertain. Trimming removed 2 bases at V and 7 bases at J, with 8 bases between. The CDR3 covers 12 residues. Germline V gene sequence: CDR1 GTSNPN, CDR2 SVGIG (reference sequence). The CDR3 coding sequence is TGTGCCTGGAGTCTAAATGGTGAAAAACTGTTTTTT. It codes for CAWSLNGEKLFF.

The chain joins TRBV27 to TRBJ2-3; TRBD2 agrees at 7 bases. V shed 3 bases and J 3 bases; nucleotides not matched to a gene: 6. CDR3 length: 15 residues. In germline, CDR1 is MNHEY, CDR2 SMNVEV (reference sequence). For the CDR3, the DNA is TGTGCCAGCAGTTTGGCGGGAGTTGAAACAGATACGCAGTATTTT. This codes for CASSLAGVETDTQYF.

The chain is built from TRBV18 and TRBJ2-7, with 8 bases lining up with TRBD2. There are 14 residues in the CDR3. CDR1 is KGHSH and CDR2 is LQKENI in the germline V gene. V was pared by 6 bases and J by 2 bases, with 6 bases of the junction left unmatched. The CDR3 DNA is TGTGCCAGCTCCCCTAGCGGGCTCGCCTACGAGCAGTACTTC. Amino acids: CASSPSGLAYEQYF. Using reference TRBV18 and TRBJ2-7 for the parts outside the CDR3, the full variable domain is NAGVMQNPRHLVRRRGQEARLRCSPMKGHSHVYWYRQLPEEGLKFMVYLQKENIIDESGMPKERFSAEFPKEGPSILRIQQVVRGDSAAYFCASSPSGLAYEQYFGPGTRLTVT.

This clone was detected only a few times. One junction end does not reproduce the germline sequence, and a read error may be involved. V and J are TRBV7-9 and TRBJ1-2; possible D gene TRBD1, 5 bases. The germline V gene encodes CDR1 SEHNR and CDR2 FQNEAQ (reference sequence). The CDR3 has 13 residues. The CDR3 DNA reads TGTGCCAGCAGCTTATCGACAGCCCAGGGCTACCCCTTC. It yields the protein CASSLSTAQGYPF.

The V and J genes are TRBV6-1 and TRBJ1-1; 9 nucleotides align to TRBD1. Unmatched junction bases numbered 5, after V lost 6 bases and J lost 3 bases. The germline V gene has CDR1 MNHNS and CDR2 SASEGT. The CDR3 has 14 residues. The CDR3 DNA follows: TGTGCCAGCAGACCCGGGACAGGGCACACTGAAGCTTTCTTT. Its protein is CASRPGTGHTEAFF.

This clone was detected only a few times. CDR3 in DNA: TGTGCCAGCAGCTTAGTGTCGGGGGTCGATTATGGCTACACCTTC. Translation: CASSLVSGVDYGYTF. The chain uses TRBV7-9 and TRBJ1-2, with D perhaps matching TRBD1 (5 bases). The CDR3 sequence is 15 residues long. V lost 1 base, J lost 5 bases, and 14 bases lay in between. CDR1 is SEHNR, CDR2 FQNEAQ, per germline (reference sequence).

This clone turned up a few times. V gene TRBV7-9 combines with J gene TRBJ2-7, with TRBD2 matching 8 bases. CDR1 and CDR2 (germline): SEHNR, FQNEAQ (reference sequence). Trimming at V came to 5 bases and at J to 11 bases, leaving 2 bases not matched to a gene. The CDR3 has 10 amino acids. The CDR3 spells CASSGTRKYF. The CDR3 DNA follows: TGTGCCAGCAGCGGGACTAGGAAGTACTTC.